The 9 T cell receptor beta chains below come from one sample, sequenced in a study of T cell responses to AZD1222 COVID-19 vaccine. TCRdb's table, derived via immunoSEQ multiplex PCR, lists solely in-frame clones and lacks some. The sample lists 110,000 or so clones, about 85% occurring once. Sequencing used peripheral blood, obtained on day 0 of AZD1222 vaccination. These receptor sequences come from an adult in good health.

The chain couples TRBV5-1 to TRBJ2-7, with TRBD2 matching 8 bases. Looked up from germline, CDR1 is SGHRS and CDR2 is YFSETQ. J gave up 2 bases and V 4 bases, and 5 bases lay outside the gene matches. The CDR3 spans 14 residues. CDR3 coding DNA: TGCGCCAGCAGCCCGGGGACTAGTACCTACGAGCAGTACTTC. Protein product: CASSPGTSTYEQYF. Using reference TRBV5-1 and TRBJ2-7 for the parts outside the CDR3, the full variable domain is KAGVTQTPRYLIKTRGQQVTLSCSPISGHRSVSWYQQTPGQGLQFLFEYFSETQRNKGNFPGRFSGRQFSNSRSEMNVSTLELGDSALYLCASSPGTSTYEQYFGPGTRLTVT.

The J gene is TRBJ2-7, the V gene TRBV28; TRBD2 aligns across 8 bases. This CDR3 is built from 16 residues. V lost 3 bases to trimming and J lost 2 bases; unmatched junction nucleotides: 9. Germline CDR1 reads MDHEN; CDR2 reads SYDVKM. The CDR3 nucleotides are TGTGCCAGCAGTTTTGCCGCCGGGAGGGCCACCTACGAGCAGTACTTC. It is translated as CASSFAAGRATYEQYF.

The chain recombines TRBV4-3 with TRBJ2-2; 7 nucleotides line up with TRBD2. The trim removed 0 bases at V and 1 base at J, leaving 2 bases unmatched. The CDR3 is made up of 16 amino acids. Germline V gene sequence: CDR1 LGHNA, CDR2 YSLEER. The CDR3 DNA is TGCGCCAGCAGCCAAGATCGCGGGGGGAACACCGGGGAGCTGTTTTTT. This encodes CASSQDRGGNTGELFF.

Here the CDR3 reads CASSRGGEGTDTQYF. CDR3 in DNA: TGTGCCAGCAGCAGAGGGGGGGAAGGGACAGATACGCAGTATTTT. The chain uses TRBV7-2 and TRBJ2-3; D possibly corresponds to TRBD2 (7 bases). The CDR3 loop spans 15 amino acids. Trimming took off 5 bases at V and 3 bases at J, with 15 bases between the two ends. Per the germline V gene, CDR1 is SGHTA and CDR2 is FQGNSA. Based on the CDR3 plus reference TRBV7-2 and TRBJ2-3, the full variable domain is GAGVSQSPSNKVTEKGKDVELRCDPISGHTALYWYRQSLGQGLEFLIYFQGNSAPDKSGLPSDRFSAERTGGSVSTLTIQRTQQEDSAVYLCASSRGGEGTDTQYFGPGTRLTVL.

CDR3 amino acids: CASSYSTTNQETQYF. In DNA form, the CDR3 reads TGTGCCAGCAGTTACTCGACGACCAACCAAGAGACCCAGTACTTC. The rearrangement links TRBV6-5 to TRBJ2-5; D remains unclear. V was pared by 0 bases and J by 0 bases, with 8 bases between. The germline V gene has CDR1 MNHEY and CDR2 SVGAGI. The CDR3 sequence is 15 residues long.

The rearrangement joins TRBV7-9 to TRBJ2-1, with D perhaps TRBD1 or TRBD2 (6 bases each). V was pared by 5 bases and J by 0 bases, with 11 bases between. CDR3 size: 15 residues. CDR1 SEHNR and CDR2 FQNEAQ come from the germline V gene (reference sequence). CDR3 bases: TGTGCCAGCAGCGGGGGGCCTAGCTCCTACAATGAGCAGTTCTTC. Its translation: CASSGGPSSYNEQFF.

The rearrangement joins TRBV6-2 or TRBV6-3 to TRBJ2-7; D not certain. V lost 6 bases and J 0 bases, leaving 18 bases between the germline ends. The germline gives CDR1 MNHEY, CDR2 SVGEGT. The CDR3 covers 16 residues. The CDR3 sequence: CASSHRNSLSSYEQYF. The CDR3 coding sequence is TGTGCCAGCAGCCACCGGAATTCTTTAAGCTCCTACGAGCAGTACTTC.

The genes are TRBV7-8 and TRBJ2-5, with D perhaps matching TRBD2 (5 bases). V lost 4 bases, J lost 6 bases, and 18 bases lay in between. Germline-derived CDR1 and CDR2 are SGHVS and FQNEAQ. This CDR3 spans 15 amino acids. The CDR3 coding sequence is TGTGCCAGCAGCTCGCGACTACAAACCGGAAAGACCCAGTACTTC. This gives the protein CASSSRLQTGKTQYF.

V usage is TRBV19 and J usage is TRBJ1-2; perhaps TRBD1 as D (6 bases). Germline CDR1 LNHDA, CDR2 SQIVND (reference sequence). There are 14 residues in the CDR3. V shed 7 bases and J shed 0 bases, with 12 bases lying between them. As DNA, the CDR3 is TGTGCCAGTACTAGGGGGGGAACTAACTATGGCTACACCTTC. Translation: CASTRGGTNYGYTF.